The 16 T cell receptor beta chains below all came from one sample that was sequenced in a study of tissue T cells after allogeneic stem cell transplantation (dated by TCRdb to 2021 to 2024). Receptor amplification or capture employed the immunoSEQ multiplex PCR assay. What TCRdb holds here is the immuneACCESS table cut down to in-frame rearrangements. Part of the clones is not present; checked against another copy, under half of the missing clones reflect an unresolved V gene, and the others are unexplained. The sample includes over 2,000 clones, with 40% to 55% observed a single time. The ten largest clones take up less than 35% of the sample. The sample's time point label, decoded: mouse harvest day 14 after allogeneic transplant. Mouse grafts combined 10^7 T-cell-depleted bone marrow cells with 10^6 splenic CD5+ T cells, given via tail vein injection. Source material: lymph node tissue. All receptors come from a female BALB/c mouse given C57BL/6 T cells with graft-versus-host disease after an allogeneic hematopoietic cell transplant.

Regarding this clone: The gene names given are mouse names. The read ends 1 residue early relative to the CDR3; the germline J gene fills the gap. The same CDR3 can be traced to other DNA sequences in this sample. The chain is built from TRBV13-1 and TRBJ2-5; TRBD2 aligns across 7 bases. V trimming: 7 bases; J trimming: 4 bases; junction bases outside the gene matches: 3. Looked up from germline, CDR1 is NSHNY and CDR2 is SYGAGN. The CDR3 totals 12 residues. The CDR3 sequence: CASLGGEDTQYF. The covered CDR3 bases are TGTGCCAGCTTGGGGGGAGAAGACACCCAGTAC.

Notes on this clone: Gene names are mouse gene names. The CDR3 is cut off 1 residue early in the read; its end comes from the germline J gene. V usage is TRBV5 and J usage is TRBJ2-3, with 7 bases aligning to TRBD2. Trimming cost V 0 bases and J 0 bases; bases outside gene matches: 3. The CDR3 runs 16 residues. In germline, CDR1 is LGHNA, CDR2 YNLKQL (reference sequence). The chain's CDR3 is CASSQDLGVSAETLYF. CDR3 DNA, as far as it was read: TGTGCCAGCAGCCAAGATCTGGGGGTTAGTGCAGAAACGCTGTAT.

As regards this clone: Gene names refer to mouse genes. The read comes to an end 1 residue before the CDR3 does, leaving the germline J gene to fill in the end. The gene calls are TRBV23 and TRBJ2-5; TRBD2 was called by the table and not checked on the DNA. The germline gives CDR1 KGHTA, CDR2 FQNQQP. This CDR3 has 17 residues. The sequenced CDR3 bases are TGCTCCAGCAGTCAATCGGGGCTGGGGGGGCACCAAGACACCCAGTAC. Protein product: CSSSQSGLGGHQDTQY. The full-length CDR3 reads as CSSSQSGLGGHQDTQYF.

With respect to this clone: The gene names given are mouse names. The observed sequence ends 1 residue before the CDR3 terminus, with the missing tail filled in from the germline J gene. V and J are TRBV31 and TRBJ2-3; tentatively, D is TRBD1 (6 bases). The length of the CDR3 is 13 residues. The germline V gene has CDR1 GKSSPN and CDR2 SITVG. V was shortened by 0 bases and J by 3 bases, with 7 bases between the two germline ends. CDR3 sequence reads: CAWSLQGAETLYF. CDR3 DNA (partial): TGTGCCTGGAGTCTGCAGGGGGCAGAAACGCTGTAT. The entire variable domain, with the rest obtained from reference TRBV31 and TRBJ2-3, is as follows: AQTIHQWPVAEIKAVGSPLSLGCTIKGKSSPNLYWYWQATGGTLQQLFYSITVGQVESVVQLNLSASRPKDDQFILSTEKLLLSHSGFYLCAWSLQGAETLYFGSGTRLTVL.

As for this clone: The listed genes are named as in mouse. The read falls 1 residue short of the CDR3 end, and the missing part is taken from the germline J gene. The rearrangement links TRBV12-1 to TRBJ2-4; TRBD2 might be the D (5 bases). Germline CDR1 SGHSN, CDR2 HYEKVE. The V end was cut by 1 base, the J end by 2 bases, with 6 bases between. This CDR3 is 13 amino acids long. The CDR3 region is CASSLLAQNTLYF. The CDR3 DNA, read in part, is TGTGCCAGCTCTCTACTGGCTCAAAACACCTTGTAC. The whole variable domain, remainder taken from reference TRBV12-1 and TRBJ2-4, is DSGVVQSPRHIIKEKGGRSVLTCIPISGHSNVVWYQQTLGKELKFLIQHYEKVERDKGFLPSRFSVQQFDDYHSEMNMSALELEDSAMYFCASSLLAQNTLYFGAGTRLSVL.

Notes on this clone: Gene names are the mouse ones. The read is 1 residue too short to cover the CDR3 end, so that end is filled in from the germline J gene. The genes are TRBV26 and TRBJ1-6, with 8 bases matching TRBD1. TRBJ1-6 has ORF status, its function being uncertain. V was clipped by 4 bases and J by 4 bases; unmatched bases: 0. The germline CDR1 and CDR2 sequences are KGHPV and FQNQEV (reference sequence). CDR3 length: 14 residues. The CDR3 loop is CASSRTGYNSPLYF. The sequenced part of the CDR3 DNA is TGTGCCAGCAGTCGGACAGGGTATAATTCGCCCCTCTAC.

Regarding this clone: Gene names are the mouse ones. The read gets to within 1 residue of the CDR3 end, and the germline J gene fills in the rest. The chain employs TRBV26 and TRBJ2-5, with 7 bases that match TRBD2. This CDR3 region has 13 residues. Germline lookup yields CDR1 KGHPV and CDR2 FQNQEV (reference sequence). Unmatched junction bases numbered 0, after V lost 3 bases and J lost 3 bases. The CDR3 protein is CASSLLGQDTQYF. The sequenced part of the CDR3 DNA is TGTGCCAGCAGTCTACTGGGGCAAGACACCCAGTAC.

This clone was seen more than once but under ten times. The gene names here belong to mouse. Coverage ceases 1 residue before the CDR3 finishes, and the germline J gene fills in the end. V is TRBV26 and J is TRBJ1-4, with D hard to call. V was cut by 3 bases and J by 4 bases, with 6 bases left in between. The CDR3 has 13 residues. The V gene's germline CDR1 is KGHPV and CDR2 FQNQEV (reference sequence). The sequenced CDR3 bases are TGTGCCAGCAGTCTCAGCAGCAACGAAAGATTATTT. Translating it yields CASSLSSNERLF. The entire CDR3 protein is CASSLSSNERLFF.

About this clone itself: Genes and germline come from the mouse. Here the CDR3 reads CASSPRTGGRDTQYF. Partial CDR3 DNA: TGTGCCAGCAGCCCCCGGACTGGGGGGCGAGACACCCAGTAC. The rearrangement uses TRBV3 and TRBJ2-5; TRBD2 matches at 11 bases. The CDR3 extends 1 residue past the end of the read, so its final part is completed from the germline J gene. From germline, CDR1 is SNHLY and CDR2 FYNGKV (reference sequence). The CDR3 consists of 15 residues. V dropped 5 bases and J dropped 5; count of bases not matched to a gene: 6.

This clone was counted a single time. Gene and germline names: mouse. The CDR3 end is not reached by the read, which stops 1 residue before it; the germline J gene fills it in. The gene calls are TRBV26 and TRBJ1-6, with D unresolved. TRBJ1-6 carries the ORF label, with uncertain function. This CDR3 region has 14 residues. Trimming left V 4 bases short and J 3 bases short, with 7 bases between. The germline V gene has CDR1 KGHPV and CDR2 FQNQEV (reference sequence). The sequenced CDR3 bases are TGTGCCAGCAGTCCCGACAACTATAATTCGCCCCTCTAC. It translates to CASSPDNYNSPLY. The entire CDR3 protein reads CASSPDNYNSPLYF.

On this clone: Gene names follow the mouse nomenclature. The DNA ends 1 residue before the CDR3 does, and the rest of the CDR3 is filled in from the germline J gene. In the same sample, other DNA sequences code for this CDR3. The chain employs TRBV16 and TRBJ2-3; either TRBD1 or TRBD2 may fit D (6 bases each). V gave up 4 bases and J gave up 0 bases, with 11 bases separating them. The CDR3 runs to 15 residues. The V gene's germline CDR1 is SGHSA and CDR2 FRNQAP. CDR3 region: CASSSPGASAETLYF. The part of the CDR3 DNA that was read is TGTGCAAGCAGCTCCCCGGGGGCTAGTGCAGAAACGCTGTAT.

Concerning this clone itself: Mouse gene names and germline throughout. The read is 1 residue too short to cover the CDR3 end, so that end is filled in from the germline J gene. The chain combines TRBV26 with TRBJ1-1; 8 bases fit TRBD1. With V trimmed by 7 bases and J by 0 bases, 4 bases remained unmatched. CDR1 and CDR2 from the germline V gene are KGHPV and FQNQEV (reference sequence). The CDR3 has 14 amino acids. The CDR3 region is CASTPGQANTEVFF. The sequenced CDR3 bases are TGTGCCAGCACTCCGGGACAGGCAAACACAGAAGTCTTC.

As regards this clone: Mouse gene names apply. The read ends 1 residue early relative to the CDR3; the germline J gene fills the gap. The J gene is TRBJ2-2, the V gene TRBV19, with D possibly TRBD1 on 6 matching bases. The CDR3 length is 13 residues. CDR1 is FNHDT, CDR2 SITEND, per germline (reference sequence). Deletions cut 5 bases from V and 3 bases from J, with 8 bases between. CDR3 protein: CASSGQYTGQLYF. The part of the CDR3 DNA that was read is TGTGCCAGCAGCGGACAGTACACCGGGCAGCTCTAC.

This clone was picked up a small number of times. The genes and germline here are from mouse. The read gets to within 1 residue of the CDR3 end, and the germline J gene fills in the rest. The J gene is TRBJ2-7, the V gene TRBV3, with 12 nucleotides matching TRBD1. V shed 5 bases and J 7 bases; nucleotides not matched to a gene: 6. Germline V gene sequence: CDR1 SNHLY, CDR2 FYNGKV (reference sequence). The CDR3 length is 14 residues. The CDR3 is CASSPWDRGREQYF. Incomplete CDR3 DNA: TGTGCCAGCAGCCCCTGGGACAGGGGGCGGGAACAGTAC.

As to this clone: The germline and genes are mouse ones. The read is 1 residue too short to cover the CDR3 end, so that end is filled in from the germline J gene. This chain uses TRBV12-1 with TRBJ2-5; 9 bases are shared with TRBD1. Trimming cost V 2 bases and J 0 bases; bases outside gene matches: 2. Germline lookup yields CDR1 SGHSN and CDR2 HYEKVE. The CDR3 covers 15 residues. The sequenced part of the CDR3 DNA is TGTGCCAGCTCTCGGGGACAGGGTAACCAAGACACCCAGTAC. Its protein product is CASSRGQGNQDTQY. Given in full, the CDR3 is CASSRGQGNQDTQYF.

In its sample, this clone is medium-sized. These gene names are mouse names. The read halts 1 residue ahead of the CDR3 end, with the missing end drawn from the germline J gene. The V and J genes are TRBV31 and TRBJ1-4; D remains unclear. The germline gives CDR1 GKSSPN, CDR2 SITVG. The CDR3 contains 15 residues. Trimming took 0 bases from V and 1 from J, leaving 9 bases between them. The DNA read from the CDR3 is TGTGCCTGGAGTCTCCGGGGAGATTCCAACGAAAGATTATTT. Amino acid sequence: CAWSLRGDSNERLF. The whole CDR3 reads CAWSLRGDSNERLFF.